This entry is about one T cell receptor beta chain. Germline loops: CDR1 MNHEY, CDR2 SMNVEV (reference sequence). Trimming pared 7 bases from V and 1 base from J, leaving 25 bases between. The length of the CDR3 is 18 residues. The sample belongs to a study of blood T cell repertoires in COVID-19. Assay used: immunoSEQ multiplex PCR; TCRdb lists only in-frame clones, some missing. The profile shows approximately 170,000 clones, 65% to 80% of them singletons. The origin of this receptor is a woman in her 70s in a cohort exposed to, infected with or recovered from COVID-19 (not recorded which). Sequencing used PBMCs or T cells enriched from blood (not recorded which). The rearrangement links TRBV27 to TRBJ2-5; the D is unclear. CDR3 protein: CASNPRWAARQTQETQYF. CDR3 bases: TGTGCCAGCAACCCCCGGTGGGCAGCTCGGCAGACCCAAGAGACCCAGTACTTC.